The 32 T cell receptor beta chains presented below share a single source sample, sequenced in a study of identical twins. TCRdb reprocessed the 5' RACE reads via MiXCR and lists one record per CDR3 protein. The table lists fewer than 800,000 distinct CDR3 sequences, just over 7% of them singletons, with 1.6% in the top ten. The sample was also linked to a second study, of yellow fever vaccine responses in identical twins.

The sequenced material came from PBMCs. The receptors shown here come from a woman between 18 and 29 years old in good health.

The chain uses TRBV12-1 and TRBJ1-2; the table's TRBD1 call for D was not verified on the DNA. TRBV12-1 is given as a pseudogene. This CDR3 is built from 16 residues. CDR3 sequence: CASSSLRQGKNYGYTF. The CDR3 coding sequence is TGTGCCAGCAGCTCCCTCCGACAGGGGAAGAACTATGGCTACACCTTC.

V gene TRBV5-1 combines with J gene TRBJ2-2, with 7 bases identical to TRBD2. The CDR3 length is 15 residues. V lost 5 bases to trimming and J lost 4 bases; unmatched junction nucleotides: 8. Per the germline V gene, CDR1 is SGHRS and CDR2 is YFSETQ. The DNA for the CDR3 is TGCGCCAGCAGACCGGGGAGGGAAGGCACCGGGGAGCTGTTTTTT. Amino acids: CASRPGREGTGELFF.

The rearrangement links TRBV7-3 to TRBJ2-1, with D tentatively TRBD2 (6 bases). The CDR3 extends over 15 amino acids. CDR1 and CDR2 from the germline V gene are SGHTA and FQGTGA. V gave up 5 bases and J gave up 9 bases, with 20 bases separating them. In nucleotides, the CDR3 is TGTGCCAGCAGCCGAGTGGGGGGAGGAGGGAGTGAGCAGTTCTTC. Amino acids: CASSRVGGGGSEQFF.

This clonotype was counted only a few times. The chain couples TRBV9 to TRBJ2-5, with a tentative D call TRBD1 (6 bases). Per germline, CDR1 SGDLS and CDR2 YYNGEE. V dropped 3 bases and J dropped 0 bases, with 9 bases sitting between them. The CDR3 contains 14 residues. As DNA, the CDR3 is TGTGCCAGCAGCGCAGACAGGTACCAAGAGACCCAGTACTTC. Translation: CASSADRYQETQYF.

This clonotype showed up just a few times. The chain links TRBV29-1 to TRBJ2-3, with D perhaps TRBD1 or TRBD2 (5 bases each). V was pared by 4 bases and J by 12 bases, with 26 bases between. The CDR3 is 15 amino acids. Looked up from germline, CDR1 is SQVTM and CDR2 is ANQGSEA. The CDR3 DNA reads as TGCAGCGTTGTGGGGTCCGGGACCACGACGGGCTCACAGTATTTT. This sequence encodes CSVVGSGTTTGSQYF.

This clonotype was recorded a few times. V and J are TRBV4-1 and TRBJ2-3, with TRBD1 matching 7 bases. Looked up from germline, CDR1 is MGHRA and CDR2 is YSYEKL. J was trimmed by 5 bases and V by 3 bases; bases with no gene match: 11. There are 16 residues in the CDR3. DNA for the CDR3: TGCGCCAGCAGCCACCTACAGGGGATTGAGGGAGATACGCAGTATTTT. Protein sequence: CASSHLQGIEGDTQYF.

This clonotype has more than one count but fewer than ten. The chain uses TRBV24-1 and TRBJ2-5; TRBD1 agrees at 7 bases. In germline, CDR1 is KGHDR, CDR2 SFDVKD. The junction had 2 bases not matched to a gene; V was cut back by 1 base and J by 4 bases. This CDR3 region has 14 residues. The CDR3, as DNA: TGTGCCACCAGTGATTTCTACAGGGGAGAGACCCAGTACTTC. It codes for CATSDFYRGETQYF.

This clonotype has only one observation. The chain couples TRBV20-1 to TRBJ2-3; 9 positions match TRBD2. CDR1 is DFQATT, CDR2 SNEGSKA, per germline (reference sequence). The CDR3 sequence is 12 residues long. The J segment lost 1 base and the V segment lost 7 bases, leaving 0 bases of the junction unmatched. CDR3 sequence reads: CSGGGGTDTQYF. CDR3 nucleotides: TGCAGTGGCGGGGGGGGCACAGATACGCAGTATTTT.

The table lists this clonotype with a few counts. The CDR3 DNA is TGCAGTGCTAGAATTAACAGGGTCCAAGAGACCCAGTACTTC. Translation gives CSARINRVQETQYF. J is TRBJ2-5 and V is TRBV20-1; weak D call: TRBD1 (6 bases). Germline V lookup: CDR1 DFQATT, CDR2 SNEGSKA (reference sequence). Trimming pared 2 bases from V and 1 base from J, leaving 11 bases between. The CDR3 has 14 residues.

V and J are TRBV12-3 or TRBV12-4 and TRBJ1-5, with D possibly TRBD1 on 5 matching bases. The CDR3 totals 16 residues. V lost 1 base, J lost 0 bases, and 10 bases lay in between. The CDR3 DNA sequence: TGTGCCAGCAGTTTAGGCAGGGACTATAGCAATCAGCCCCAGCATTTT. Residues: CASSLGRDYSNQPQHF.

This clonotype was counted between two and nine times. V is TRBV6-1 and J is TRBJ2-2; 13 bases are shared with TRBD2. The CDR3 sequence is 17 residues long. V shed 6 bases, J shed 5 bases, and the junction held 9 bases outside the gene matches. Germline CDR1 is MNHNS and CDR2 is SASEGT. The CDR3: CASRQGLAGIVTGELFF. The DNA for the CDR3 is TGTGCCAGCAGACAGGGACTAGCGGGAATCGTAACCGGGGAGCTGTTTTTT.

In its sample, this clonotype was seen many times. V gene TRBV12-3 or TRBV12-4 combines with J gene TRBJ2-7; a possible D gene is TRBD1 (6 bases). CDR3 length: 16 amino acids. V gave up 3 bases and J gave up 6 bases, with 21 bases separating them. DNA of the CDR3: TGTGCCAGCAGTTTGGGGGCGAGAACCCTTGGGCTCGAGCAGTACTTC. Translating it yields CASSLGARTLGLEQYF.

This clonotype was picked up many times. The CDR3 DNA reads TGTGCCAGCAGTCAACCCGGGGTTCAACCTGAAAAACTGTTTTTT. This gives the protein CASSQPGVQPEKLFF. The V and J genes are TRBV27 and TRBJ1-4; no firm D call. CDR3 size: 15 residues. With 5 bases removed from V and 7 bases from J, the gap between germline ends came to 17 bases. Germline CDR1 reads MNHEY; CDR2 reads SMNVEV (reference sequence).

This clonotype was counted many times. This rearrangement joins TRBV11-1 to TRBJ2-3, with 13 nucleotides matching TRBD2. The CDR3 length is 16 residues. Trimming took 3 bases from V and 4 from J; bases not matched to a gene: 4. CDR1 and CDR2 from the germline V gene are SGHAT and FQDESV (reference sequence). This CDR3 reads CASSLRTSGSADTQYF. As DNA, the CDR3 is TGTGCCAGCAGCTTGAGGACTAGCGGGAGCGCAGATACGCAGTATTTT. The whole variable domain, remainder taken from reference TRBV11-1 and TRBJ2-3, is EAEVAQSPRYKITEKSQAVAFWCDPISGHATLYWYRQILGQGPELLVQFQDESVVDDSQLPKDRFSAERLKGVDSTLKIQPAELGDSAMYLCASSLRTSGSADTQYFGPGTRLTVL.

This clonotype was seen more than once but under ten times. The chain combines TRBV25-1 with TRBJ2-2; D possibly uses TRBD1 or TRBD2 (5 bases each). Trimming took 4 bases from V and 0 from J, leaving 12 bases between them. The CDR3 totals 16 residues. The germline V gene encodes CDR1 MGHDK and CDR2 SYGVNS. CDR3 nucleotide sequence: TGTGCCAGCAGTGGGAAGGGACCGGCGAACACCGGGGAGCTGTTTTTT. As protein: CASSGKGPANTGELFF.

This clonotype was seen repeatedly, ten times or more. This rearrangement joins TRBV12-3 or TRBV12-4 to TRBJ2-1, with TRBD2 identical over 8 bases. This CDR3 has 16 residues. Unmatched junction bases numbered 11, after V lost 6 bases and J lost 4 bases. CDR3 coding DNA: TGTGCCAGCAGCATCCCGGCCACTAGCGGTTACAATGAGCAGTTCTTC. It codes for CASSIPATSGYNEQFF.

At least ten counts were recorded for this clonotype. The CDR3 region is CASSRTAPSYEQYF. CDR3 coding DNA: TGTGCCAGCAGTAGGACCGCCCCCTCCTACGAGCAGTACTTC. The gene calls are TRBV12-3 or TRBV12-4 and TRBJ2-7; D ambiguous. The CDR3 length is 14 residues. Trimming pared 5 bases from V and 0 bases from J, leaving 11 bases between.

There are a few counts of this clonotype. CDR3 residues: CASSQYGIGELFF. The CDR3 coding sequence is TGCGCCAGCAGCCAATACGGTATCGGGGAGCTGTTTTTT. This chain links TRBV4-1 with TRBJ2-2; D remains unclear. Trimming removed 2 bases from V and 7 bases from J, with 8 bases in between. This CDR3 is 13 amino acids long. Per germline, CDR1 MGHRA and CDR2 YSYEKL.

This clonotype showed up many times. The rearrangement joins TRBV12-3 or TRBV12-4 to TRBJ2-5; tentative D call: TRBD2 (6 bases). Trimming removed 6 bases from V and 9 bases from J, with 23 bases in between. This CDR3 region has 15 residues. CDR3 protein: CASRPPGLPTGAQYF. CDR3 DNA sequence: TGTGCCAGCAGACCCCCCGGGCTACCAACGGGGGCCCAGTACTTC.

The chain combines TRBV5-6 with TRBJ2-2; TRBD1 agrees at 9 bases. CDR3 size: 14 residues. The junction had 4 bases not matched to a gene; V was cut back by 4 bases and J by 6 bases. Germline CDR1 SGHDT, CDR2 YYEEEE. CDR3 residues: CASSRDRAAGELFF. Written as DNA, the CDR3 is TGTGCCAGCAGCCGGGACAGGGCGGCCGGGGAGCTGTTTTTT.

V usage is TRBV12-3 or TRBV12-4 and J usage is TRBJ2-1; D not certain. The CDR3 is 17 amino acids. The ends were cut back, 0 bases at V and 6 bases at J, with 18 bases in the middle. The CDR3 DNA is TGTGCCAGCAGTTTAGCATGGATTAGGTCTTGGGTCAATGAGCAGTTCTTC. Encoded protein: CASSLAWIRSWVNEQFF.

This clonotype was picked up many times. This chain uses TRBV6-1 with TRBJ1-1, with 8 bases aligning to TRBD1. CDR1 is MNHNS, CDR2 SASEGT, per germline. With V trimmed by 5 bases and J by 8 bases, 7 bases remained unmatched. This CDR3 is built from 13 residues. The CDR3 here is CASSRGTGEEAFF. CDR3 DNA sequence: TGTGCCAGCAGTCGAGGGACAGGAGAAGAAGCTTTCTTT.

The table lists this clonotype with many counts. This sequence joins TRBV5-1 and TRBJ2-5; 13 bases fit TRBD2. The ends lost 0 bases at V and 4 bases at J; junction bases unmatched: 3. The germline V gene has CDR1 SGHRS and CDR2 YFSETQ. The CDR3 sequence is 16 residues long. The CDR3 nucleotides are TGCGCCAGCAGCTTGGGACTAGCGGGAGGTCGAGAGACCCAGTACTTC. As protein: CASSLGLAGGRETQYF.

In its sample, this clonotype was seen a few times. The chain links TRBV6-1 to TRBJ2-2; 7 bases are a match to TRBD1. In germline, CDR1 is MNHNS, CDR2 SASEGT. J lost 0 bases, V lost 11 bases, and 9 bases had no gene match. This CDR3 is 15 amino acids long. The CDR3 reads CAASGGLTNTGELFF. CDR3 DNA sequence: TGTGCCGCGTCAGGGGGTTTAACGAACACCGGGGAGCTGTTTTTT.

The chain uses TRBV20-1 and TRBJ1-2, with D unresolved. The CDR3 extends over 15 amino acids. The germline gives CDR1 DFQATT, CDR2 SNEGSKA (reference sequence). The germline V and J ends were trimmed by 0 bases and 4 bases, with 15 bases remaining between them. The CDR3 loop is CSARDGTALGYGYTF. CDR3 coding DNA: TGCAGTGCTAGAGATGGCACGGCCCTGGGCTATGGCTACACCTTC.

Only a few counts were recorded for this clonotype. The J gene is TRBJ1-3, the V gene TRBV4-1; no reliable D call. The germline V gene has CDR1 MGHRA and CDR2 YSYEKL. The CDR3 loop spans 16 amino acids. The V end was cut by 1 base, the J end by 0 bases, with 10 bases between. CDR3 sequence (DNA): TGCGCCAGCAGCCAAGTGGTGTCGACCTCTGGAAACACCATATATTTT. Residues: CASSQVVSTSGNTIYF.

The rearrangement links TRBV9 to TRBJ2-3; TRBD2 matches 7 bases. Germline V CDR1 and CDR2: SGDLS, YYNGEE. The CDR3 spans 17 residues. Trimming at V came to 0 bases and at J to 1 base, leaving 8 bases not matched to a gene. The CDR3 spells CASSVGSYREGTDTQYF. The CDR3 nucleotides are TGTGCCAGCAGCGTAGGTTCCTACCGGGAGGGCACAGATACGCAGTATTTT. The whole variable domain, remainder taken from reference TRBV9 and TRBJ2-3, is DSGVTQTPKHLITATGQRVTLRCSPRSGDLSVYWYQQSLDQGLQFLIQYYNGEERAKGNILERFSAQQFPDLHSELNLSSLELGDSALYFCASSVGSYREGTDTQYFGPGTRLTVL.

The sample holds many counts of this clonotype. CDR3: CASSLAGYGYTF. The CDR3 DNA reads TGTGCCAGCAGTTTGGCAGGCTATGGCTACACCTTC. V gene TRBV12-3 or TRBV12-4 combines with J gene TRBJ1-2; no definite D call. Trimming removed 3 bases at V and 4 bases at J, with 6 bases between. The CDR3 loop spans 12 amino acids.

This clonotype was recorded a few times. This chain joins TRBV9 and TRBJ2-7, with 9 bases lining up with TRBD2. Germline V gene data show CDR1 as SGDLS and CDR2 as YYNGEE. V was pared by 3 bases and J by 5 bases, with 9 bases of the junction left unmatched. The length of the CDR3 is 15 residues. The CDR3 sequence is CASSAAGGRGDEQYF. DNA for the CDR3: TGTGCCAGCAGCGCCGCGGGGGGGAGAGGGGACGAGCAGTACTTC.

This clonotype came up a few times. The chain couples TRBV18 to TRBJ2-3; 7 nucleotides match TRBD1. Trimming took 3 bases from V and 1 from J; bases not matched to a gene: 4. Germline V gene lookup returns CDR1 KGHSH and CDR2 LQKENI. This CDR3 has 15 amino acids. Here the CDR3 reads CASSPWTGRTDTQYF. The DNA of the CDR3 is TGTGCCAGCTCACCTTGGACAGGCCGCACAGATACGCAGTATTTT.

This clonotype occurred many times. The chain uses TRBV12-3 or TRBV12-4 and TRBJ2-7, with 12 positions matching TRBD2. V lost 5 bases, J lost 0 bases, and 5 bases stayed unmatched. This CDR3 comprises 16 residues. Written as DNA, the CDR3 is TGTGCCAGCAGTCTATGGACTAGCGGGAACTCCTACGAGCAGTACTTC. This codes for CASSLWTSGNSYEQYF.

CDR3 in DNA: TGCGCCAGCAGCCCGTCATGGGCCAATAATGAGCAGTTCTTC. This translates into CASSPSWANNEQFF. The chain is built from TRBV5-1 and TRBJ2-1; D is uncertain. This CDR3 spans 14 amino acids. CDR1 is SGHRS, CDR2 YFSETQ, per germline. Trimming removed 4 bases at V and 7 bases at J, with 15 bases between.